This T cell receptor beta chain was identified in a study of identical twins. Template switching added a universal primer site, and cDNA bore unique molecular identifiers. TCRdb redid the calling of the 5' RACE reads with MiXCR, one entry per CDR3 protein. The sample lists around 1.7 million distinct CDR3 sequences, around 33% occurring once. A note on this clonotype: Its specificity is not known.

This CDR3 has 16 residues. Germline CDR1 is SEHNR and CDR2 is FQNEAQ (reference sequence). V shed 5 bases and J shed 1 base, with 15 bases lying between them. Notes on the study in general: Conclusions relied on cross-sectional statistical analysis, not following the same donors. Cord blood's abundant beta clonotypes had fewer insertions, unlike memory repertoires.

The sequencing input was cord blood. The rearrangement uses TRBV7-9 and TRBJ2-1; perhaps TRBD2 as D (6 bases). The clonotype originates from a newborn girl in good health. The CDR3 loop is CASSPLGAGSYNEQFF. CDR3 nucleotides: TGTGCCAGCAGCCCTTTGGGCGCGGGGTCCTACAATGAGCAGTTCTTC. Full variable domain (remainder filled in from reference TRBV7-9 and TRBJ2-1): DTGVSQNPRHKITKRGQNVTFRCDPISEHNRLYWYRQTLGQGPEFLTYFQNEAQLEKSRLLSDRFSAERPKGSFSTLEIQRTEQGDSAMYLCASSPLGAGSYNEQFFGPGTRLTVL.